The 26 T cell receptor beta chains reported below all come from one sample, sequenced in a study of T cell repertoires in aging, cancer and after chemotherapy. TRB rearrangements spanning V, D and J were amplified using mixed TRB-A/B primers. In TCRdb, the multiplex PCR reads were re-called with MiXCR into one record per CDR3 protein. The data show 2,500 to 3,500 distinct CDR3 sequences, with almost 25% seen just once and more than 5% held by the top ten. Peripheral blood genomic DNA, not sorted cells or RNA, was the template. Source material: blood. These receptors all come from a human donor with a solid tumor.

This clonotype was counted between two and nine times. The V and J genes are TRBV19 and TRBJ1-1; the D is unclear. CDR1 is LNHDA and CDR2 is SQIVND in the germline V gene (reference sequence). The CDR3 has 13 residues. The V end lost 3 bases, the J end lost 6 bases, and 11 bases lay between the germline ends. CDR3 DNA sequence: TGTGCCAGTAGTATTCCCGGGGTGGCTGAAGCTTTCTTT. Its protein is CASSIPGVAEAFF.

As concerns this clonotype: This could be a read error, since a much larger clone is one nucleotide away. A read error is likely, as this CDR3 ends without the conserved phenylalanine or tryptophan. J is TRBJ2-3 and V is TRBV19; no definite D call. This CDR3 comprises 13 residues. With 9 bases removed from V and 3 bases from J, the gap between germline ends came to 13 bases. Germline V gene data show CDR1 as LNHDA and CDR2 as SQIVND (reference sequence). CDR3 in DNA: TGTGCCAGCAGCTTACTACCGACAGATACGCAGTATTTG. Translating gives CASSLLPTDTQYL.

By sample share, this clonotype is medium-sized (0.01 to 0.1%). The V gene is TRBV12-3 or TRBV12-4, the J gene TRBJ2-1; D uncertain. The V and J ends lost 3 bases and 2 bases respectively, with 23 bases between them. The CDR3 runs 19 residues. The CDR3 region is CASSFRPISFPRTYNEQFF. DNA of the CDR3: TGTGCCAGCAGTTTTAGGCCAATCAGTTTCCCGCGCACCTACAATGAGCAGTTCTTC.

As for this clonotype: In this CDR3 the conserved last residue, phenylalanine or tryptophan, is missing, so a read error is likely. No DNA is shown, since the ends of the CDR3 on it are uncertain; the CDR3 is the one TCRdb lists. The rearrangement uses TRBV10-1 and TRBJ2-7; TRBD1, as called in the table, went unchecked against the DNA. The germline gives CDR1 WNHNN, CDR2 SYGVQD (reference sequence). The CDR3 region is 11 residues in length, termini included. The CDR3 region is CASSESAPGYE.

Concerning this clonotype itself: This could be a read error, since a much larger clone is one nucleotide away. The chain links TRBV13 to TRBJ1-6; D not certain. The CDR3 is 13 residues long. CDR1 is PRHDT, CDR2 FYEKMQ, per germline (reference sequence). The CDR3 loop is CASSLEASVPLHF. The CDR3 nucleotides read TGTGCCAGCAGTTTAGAGGCCTCCGTACCCCTCCACTTT. The full variable domain, with the rest looked up from reference TRBV13 and TRBJ1-6, is AAGVIQSPRHLIKEKRETATLKCYPIPRHDTVYWYQQGPGQDPQFLISFYEKMQSDKGSIPDRFSAQQFSDYHSELNMSSLELGDSALYFCASSLEASVPLHFGNGTRLTVT.

In this sample, this clonotype turned up a few times. The J gene is TRBJ1-5, the V gene TRBV6-2 or TRBV6-3; 7 nucleotides line up with TRBD1. After removal of 5 bases from V and 5 bases from J, the junction contained 0 bases not matched to a gene. The CDR3 consists of 12 residues. CDR1 is MNHEY, CDR2 SVGEGT, per germline. The CDR3 protein is CASSTGDQPQHF. The CDR3 region has the DNA TGTGCCAGCAGTACAGGGGATCAGCCCCAGCATTTT.

This clonotype was seen a handful of times. V usage is TRBV7-2 and J usage is TRBJ1-2; a possible D gene is TRBD1 (5 bases). CDR3 length: 12 amino acids. The germline gives CDR1 SGHTA, CDR2 FQGNSA. V gave up 3 bases and J gave up 4 bases, with 6 bases separating them. Here the CDR3 DNA reads TGTGCCAGCAGCTTCCAGGGCTATGGCTACACCTTC. It specifies CASSFQGYGYTF. The variable domain in full, completed from reference TRBV7-2 and TRBJ1-2, reads GAGVSQSPSNKVTEKGKDVELRCDPISGHTALYWYRQSLGQGLEFLIYFQGNSAPDKSGLPSDRFSAERTGGSVSTLTIQRTQQEDSAVYLCASSFQGYGYTFGSGTRLTVV.

By frequency in the sample, this clonotype is medium-sized (0.01 to 0.1%). The chain employs TRBV18 and TRBJ2-1; a weak D match, TRBD2 (6 bases). V was shortened by 3 bases and J by 0 bases, with 15 bases between the two germline ends. Germline V CDR1 and CDR2: KGHSH, LQKENI. The CDR3 has 17 residues. The CDR3 DNA is TGTGCCAGCTCACCCATTCCAGTGGGGGGCTCCTACAATGAGCAGTTCTTC. It translates to CASSPIPVGGSYNEQFF.

Sample share makes this clonotype large. This chain uses TRBV19 with TRBJ1-3; no clear D gene. This CDR3 comprises 15 residues. Trimming left V 5 bases short and J 0 bases short, with 11 bases between. The V gene's germline CDR1 is LNHDA and CDR2 SQIVND (reference sequence). Here the CDR3 DNA reads TGTGCCAGTAGTGGAACTTGGGTCTCTGGAAACACCATATATTTT. As protein: CASSGTWVSGNTIYF.

The rearrangement joins TRBV6-5 to TRBJ2-7; tentative D call: TRBD1 (6 bases). The V end was cut by 7 bases, the J end by 3 bases, with 22 bases between. The germline CDR1 and CDR2 sequences are MNHEY and SVGAGI. This CDR3 has 16 residues. The CDR3 sequence: CASTARGQGFIYEQYF. The DNA of the CDR3 is TGTGCCAGCACCGCTCGAGGGCAGGGGTTTATCTACGAGCAGTACTTC.

This clonotype occurred a few times. V gene TRBV5-1 combines with J gene TRBJ2-1; D possibly corresponds to TRBD1 (6 bases). This CDR3 has 16 residues. CDR1 and CDR2 (germline): SGHRS, YFSETQ. Trimming took 4 bases from V and 0 from J, leaving 14 bases between them. The CDR3 sequence is CASSLYRDNSYNEQFF. The CDR3 nucleotides are TGCGCCAGCAGCCTGTACCGGGACAACTCCTACAATGAGCAGTTCTTC. Full variable domain (outside the CDR3, taken from reference TRBV5-1 and TRBJ2-1): KAGVTQTPRYLIKTRGQQVTLSCSPISGHRSVSWYQQTPGQGLQFLFEYFSETQRNKGNFPGRFSGRQFSNSRSEMNVSTLELGDSALYLCASSLYRDNSYNEQFFGPGTRLTVL.

This clonotype is medium-sized within its sample. The chain employs TRBV6-5 and TRBJ1-5; perhaps TRBD1 as D (5 bases). Germline-derived CDR1 and CDR2 are MNHEY and SVGAGI. This CDR3 is built from 18 residues. Deletions cut 1 base from V and 9 bases from J, with 25 bases between. CDR3 DNA: TGTGCCAGCAGTTACTTCCCCCCAGGGCAGGCCAACTGGGGGCCCCAGCATTTT. Translating it yields CASSYFPPGQANWGPQHF.

By sample fraction, this clonotype is large (0.1 to 1%). The chain is built from TRBV30 and TRBJ2-1, with TRBD1 identical over 7 bases. CDR1 is GTSNPN and CDR2 is SVGIG in the germline V gene (reference sequence). Trimming cost V 3 bases and J 3 bases; bases outside gene matches: 8. CDR3 length: 15 amino acids. The DNA of the CDR3 is TGTGCCTGGAGCCTCGAAGGGGGCGGCTACAATGAGCAGTTCTTC. This encodes CAWSLEGGGYNEQFF. Using reference TRBV30 and TRBJ2-1 for the parts outside the CDR3, the full variable domain is SQTIHQWPATLVQPVGSPLSLECTVEGTSNPNLYWYRQAAGRGLQLLFYSVGIGQISSEVPQNLSASRPQDRQFILSSKKLLLSDSGFYLCAWSLEGGGYNEQFFGPGTRLTVL.

This clonotype counts as medium-sized (0.01 to 0.1%). V is TRBV30 and J is TRBJ1-2, with D maybe TRBD1 (6 bases). This CDR3 contains 12 residues. Trimming took off 4 bases at V and 8 bases at J, with 14 bases between the two ends. CDR1 is GTSNPN, CDR2 SVGIG, per germline (reference sequence). CDR3 in DNA: TGTGCCTGGAACAGGGTAGGGGGGGGCTACACCTTC. It encodes CAWNRVGGGYTF.

CDR3 DNA sequence: TGTGCCAGCTCCCGATTGAGACCCGGGACCGACATCAGCTCCTATAATTCACCCCTCCACTTT. This translates into CASSRLRPGTDISSYNSPLHF. The gene calls are TRBV18 and TRBJ1-6, with D perhaps matching TRBD1 (5 bases). Trimming removed 6 bases from V and 0 bases from J, with 27 bases in between. Germline CDR1 is KGHSH and CDR2 is LQKENI. There are 21 residues in the CDR3.

The V gene is TRBV6-6, the J gene TRBJ1-1; possibly TRBD1 for D (5 bases). V lost 5 bases and J lost 4, with 14 bases in between. Looked up from germline, CDR1 is MNHNY and CDR2 is SVGAGI (reference sequence). The CDR3 runs to 14 residues. CDR3 in DNA: TGTGCCAGCAGTCCGGGACCGGTTGGCACTGAAGCTTTCTTT. Translated: CASSPGPVGTEAFF.

This clonotype appeared once. This may come from a read error, since a much larger clone is one base off. The chain is built from TRBV6-6 and TRBJ2-3; 7 nucleotides agree with TRBD2. The trim removed 6 bases at V and 5 bases at J, leaving 8 bases unmatched. Germline assignment: CDR1 MNHNY and CDR2 SVGAGI (reference sequence). The CDR3 covers 14 residues. For the CDR3, the DNA is TGTGCCAGCAGCCGCGGGGTAGCGGGAGATACGCAGTATTTT. The encoded protein is CASSRGVAGDTQYF.

This clonotype turned up a few times. The rearrangement joins TRBV5-1 to TRBJ2-1, with D possibly TRBD2 on 6 matching bases. There are 13 residues in the CDR3. Germline lookup yields CDR1 SGHRS and CDR2 YFSETQ. V lost 4 bases to trimming and J lost 6 bases, with 11 bases between them. Here the CDR3 reads CASSAGGANEQFF. In DNA form, the CDR3 reads TGCGCCAGCAGCGCCGGAGGGGCCAATGAGCAGTTCTTC.

The chain couples TRBV24-1 to TRBJ2-2, with 10 bases aligning to TRBD2. Germline lookup yields CDR1 KGHDR and CDR2 SFDVKD. This CDR3 contains 14 residues. V gave up 12 bases and J gave up 6 bases; unmatched junction bases: 9. The CDR3 reads CAAQLAGGAGELFF. CDR3 DNA: TGTGCCGCCCAGTTAGCGGGGGGCGCCGGGGAGCTGTTTTTT.

The chain combines TRBV20-1 with TRBJ1-5; unclear D gene. The CDR3 is made up of 15 amino acids. The germline V and J ends were trimmed by 1 base and 2 bases, with 12 bases remaining between them. Germline loops: CDR1 DFQATT, CDR2 SNEGSKA (reference sequence). CDR3 amino acids: CSARGIPWGNQPQHF. The CDR3 DNA reads TGCAGTGCTAGAGGGATACCCTGGGGCAATCAGCCCCAGCATTTT.

Details on this clonotype: A read error is possible here, since a much larger clone lies one base away. The chain recombines TRBV4-3 with TRBJ2-1; 9 bases are shared with TRBD2. Germline assignment: CDR1 LGHNA and CDR2 YSLEER. The CDR3 loop spans 15 amino acids. This chain's CDR3 is CASSQASGDYNEQFF. The DNA for the CDR3 is TGTGCCAGCAGCCAAGCTAGCGGGGACTACAATGAGCAGTTCTTC.

This clonotype has more than one count but fewer than ten. V and J are TRBV7-9 and TRBJ2-5, with D tentatively TRBD1 or TRBD2 (5 bases each). Per germline, CDR1 SEHNR and CDR2 FQNEAQ (reference sequence). V dropped 2 bases and J dropped 5 bases, with 15 bases sitting between them. The CDR3 length is 15 residues. Written as DNA, the CDR3 is TGTGCCAGCAGCTTACCGTCGAGGGGCTGGGAGACCCAGTACTTC. It codes for CASSLPSRGWETQYF.

In its sample, this clonotype is medium-sized. V gene TRBV27 combines with J gene TRBJ2-3; 9 nucleotides line up with TRBD2. The CDR3 length is 15 residues. After removal of 5 bases from V and 2 bases from J, the junction contained 5 bases not matched to a gene. CDR1 MNHEY and CDR2 SMNVEV come from the germline V gene (reference sequence). CDR3 DNA: TGTGCCAGCAGTGATAGCGGGGGTTACACAGATACGCAGTATTTT. Its protein product is CASSDSGGYTDTQYF.

V and J are TRBV7-2 and TRBJ1-2, with D unresolved. The germline V gene encodes CDR1 SGHTA and CDR2 FQGNSA. Trimming left V 4 bases short and J 4 bases short, with 16 bases between. The length of the CDR3 is 15 residues. The CDR3 loop reads CASSSSSGIAYGYTF. CDR3 nucleotide sequence: TGTGCCAGCAGCTCTTCCTCCGGGATAGCCTATGGCTACACCTTC.

This clonotype was seen only a few times. The gene calls are TRBV7-2 and TRBJ1-5; 7 bases are shared with TRBD1. Germline V gene lookup returns CDR1 SGHTA and CDR2 FQGNSA. The V gene end was trimmed by 1 base and the J gene end by 1 base; junction bases not matched to a gene: 1. There are 15 residues in the CDR3. The CDR3 here is CASSLVTGSNQPQHF. The CDR3 coding sequence is TGTGCCAGCAGCTTAGTGACAGGGAGCAATCAGCCCCAGCATTTT.

By sample share, this clonotype is medium-sized. The chain uses TRBV6-2 or TRBV6-3 and TRBJ1-5; TRBD1 matches 7 bases. V shed 6 bases and J 0 bases; nucleotides not matched to a gene: 5. Germline CDR1 reads MNHEY; CDR2 reads SVGEGT. This CDR3 region has 15 residues. The CDR3 loop is CASSLRGDSNQPQHF. The CDR3 coding sequence is TGTGCCAGCAGCCTCAGGGGGGATAGCAATCAGCCCCAGCATTTT.